The 5 T cell receptor beta chains presented below share a single source sample, sequenced in a study of Ad26.COV2.S vaccination and SARS-CoV-2 variants. Libraries were prepared by immunoSEQ multiplex PCR; TCRdb keeps only in-frame clonotypes and omits some of them. The sample consists of approximately 300,000 clones, approximately 80% of them appearing once. As for treatment: 15 to 20 received Ad26.COV2.S at low or high dose, single or two shots; a few received placebo; per-sample allocation not given. Specimen acquisition occurred on day 63 following the initial vaccine or placebo injection. Sequenced material: peripheral blood, taken in a trial of Ad26.COV2.S vaccine versus placebo. These receptors came from a person aged 18 to 59 who received the Ad26.COV2.S COVID-19 vaccine or a placebo.

The genes are TRBV28 and TRBJ1-1; possible D gene TRBD1, 6 bases. With 5 bases removed from V and 5 bases from J, the gap between germline ends came to 24 bases. This CDR3 has 17 amino acids. Germline CDR1 is MDHEN and CDR2 is SYDVKM. CDR3 loop: CASSLYPVTGLGTEAFF. CDR3 bases: TGTGCCAGCAGTCTATACCCTGTGACAGGCCTAGGGACTGAAGCTTTCTTT. The full variable domain, in which reference TRBV28 and TRBJ1-1 provide the parts outside the CDR3, is DVKVTQSSRYLVKRTGEKVFLECVQDMDHENMFWYRQDPGLGLRLIYFSYDVKMKEKGDIPEGYSVSREKKERFSLILESASTNQTSMYLCASSLYPVTGLGTEAFFGQGTRLTVV.

About this clone: At one of its ends the junction is not consistent with the germline gene, which may arise from a read error. This rearrangement joins TRBV2 to TRBJ2-3; D assignment may be TRBD1 or TRBD2 (5 bases each). This CDR3 is 11 amino acids long. Germline V CDR1 and CDR2: SNHLY, FYNNEI. As DNA, the CDR3 is TGTGCCAGCAGTCTCCGGGACGGTGGAGAATTT. It specifies CASSLRDGGEF.

This sequence joins TRBV5-4 and TRBJ2-5; D perhaps matches TRBD2 (6 bases). The germline V and J ends were trimmed by 10 bases and 4 bases, with 8 bases remaining between them. The V gene's germline CDR1 is SGHNT and CDR2 YYREEE (reference sequence). CDR3 length: 10 amino acids. Written as DNA, the CDR3 is TGTGCCGCGGGGCGAGAGACCCAGTACTTC. Translated, it gives CAAGRETQYF.

The V call is TRBV28, the J call TRBJ2-6, with 9 bases identical to TRBD1. Germline CDR1 is MDHEN and CDR2 is SYDVKM. The ends lost 4 bases at V and 0 bases at J; junction bases unmatched: 7. The CDR3 extends over 18 amino acids. CDR3 bases: TGTGCCAGCAGTTCAGGGACAGGGCCCCTCTCTGGGGCCAACGTCCTGACTTTC. It is translated as CASSSGTGPLSGANVLTF.

The chain carries TRBV9 and TRBJ1-1; D gene uncertain. This CDR3 is built from 14 residues. The germline gives CDR1 SGDLS, CDR2 YYNGEE. Trimming left V 2 bases short and J 1 base short, with 9 bases between. The CDR3 region is CASSVTAANTEAFF. DNA for the CDR3: TGTGCCAGCAGCGTTACTGCAGCGAACACTGAAGCTTTCTTT. Full variable domain (missing parts from reference TRBV9 and TRBJ1-1): DSGVTQTPKHLITATGQRVTLRCSPRSGDLSVYWYQQSLDQGLQFLIQYYNGEERAKGNILERFSAQQFPDLHSELNLSSLELGDSALYFCASSVTAANTEAFFGQGTRLTVV.